The next 22 T cell receptor beta chains were all read from a single sample in a study of circulating CD8 cells and anti-PD-1 response in melanoma. Live CD3+CD8+TCRalphabeta+ cells were sorted into four subsets by PD-1 and/or TIGIT. Each library started from roughly 15 ng of total RNA using the QIAseq Immune Repertoire TCR panel. TCRdb used MiXCR to reprocess the reads, holding one entry per CDR3 protein. The profile covers 700 to 950 distinct CDR3 sequences, with 13% appearing a single time and around three fifths taken by the ten largest. The material was CD8+ T cells from PBMCs, obtained at baseline or after one month of anti-PD-1 therapy (not recorded which). These receptors were obtained from a human donor with melanoma.

This clonotype was seen only a few times. The chain uses TRBV20-1 and TRBJ2-2; the match to TRBD2 covers 7 bases. Per the germline V gene, CDR1 is DFQATT and CDR2 is SNEGSKA (reference sequence). The CDR3 is 17 residues long. Trimming took 0 bases from V and 6 from J; bases not matched to a gene: 13. The CDR3 nucleotides read TGCAGTGCTAGAGAAGGTGGCGGGGGATTTAATGCCGGGGAGCTGTTTTTT. Its translation is CSAREGGGGFNAGELFF.

By share, this clonotype ranks as medium-sized (0.01 to 0.1%). The rearrangement uses TRBV27 and TRBJ1-2; tentative D call: TRBD1 (6 bases). V lost 2 bases and J lost 4, with 14 bases in between. The CDR3 is 15 amino acids. The germline gives CDR1 MNHEY, CDR2 SMNVEV (reference sequence). CDR3 DNA sequence: TGTGCCAGCAGTTTAGGACAGTCGGGGACCTATGGCTACACCTTC. The encoded protein is CASSLGQSGTYGYTF.

As concerns this clonotype: A read error may be the cause here, since a much bigger clone is one base away. This chain links TRBV7-2 with TRBJ2-5; D gene ambiguous. V dropped 0 bases and J dropped 4 bases, with 12 bases sitting between them. Germline values: CDR1 SGHTA, CDR2 FQGNSA. CDR3 length equals 15 residues. CDR3 DNA: TGTGCCAGCAGCTTAGCGCTAGACGGGCGAGAGACCCAGTACTTC. Encoded protein: CASSLALDGRETQYF.

V usage is TRBV19 and J usage is TRBJ1-1, with D unclear. Germline loops: CDR1 LNHDA, CDR2 SQIVND (reference sequence). V lost 1 base and J lost 3, with 15 bases in between. The CDR3 length is 16 residues. CDR3 coding DNA: TGTGCCAGTAGTATAGCCAGTAGACCCTGGGACACTGAAGCTTTCTTT. Its translation is CASSIASRPWDTEAFF.

For this clonotype: A much larger clone lies one base from this, so it may be a read error. The CDR3 protein is CGTDNAKNNEQFF. The CDR3 DNA reads as TGTGGCACGGACAACGCTAAGAACAATGAGCAGTTCTTC. The gene calls are TRBV19 and TRBJ2-1; TRBD1 might be the D (5 bases). CDR1 and CDR2 from the germline V gene are LNHDA and SQIVND (reference sequence). The CDR3 spans 13 residues.

This clonotype rates as medium-sized (0.01 to 0.1%). This CDR3 is CASSQDPMTPTDTQYF. CDR3 sequence (DNA): TGCGCCAGCAGCCAAGATCCGATGACACCCACAGATACGCAGTATTTT. The V call is TRBV4-3, the J call TRBJ2-3; no firm D call. The length of the CDR3 is 16 residues. V gave up 0 bases and J gave up 2 bases, with 12 bases separating them. In germline, CDR1 is LGHNA, CDR2 YSLEER.

In this sample, this clonotype is large. The rearrangement uses TRBV2 and TRBJ1-5, with no clear D. The germline CDR1 and CDR2 sequences are SNHLY and FYNNEI. This CDR3 comprises 14 residues. Trimming pared 0 bases from V and 7 bases from J, leaving 10 bases between. CDR3 DNA sequence: TGTGCCAGCAGTGAAGCGATTGGGAACCAGCCCCAGCATTTT. Protein product: CASSEAIGNQPQHF.

Within the sample, this clonotype is medium-sized (0.01 to 0.1%). This chain links TRBV21-1 with TRBJ2-7; the D call in the table, TRBD2, was not verified against the DNA. TRBV21-1 is annotated as a pseudogene. CDR3 length: 17 residues. CDR3 residues: CASSTAASGGVSSYEYF. The CDR3 DNA sequence: TGTGCCAGCAGCACAGCGGCTAGCGGGGGGGTCTCCTCCTACGAGTACTTC.

The chain has TRBV19 and TRBJ2-7; D may be TRBD1 (6 bases). CDR1 and CDR2 (germline): LNHDA, SQIVND (reference sequence). V lost 1 base and J lost 2, with 9 bases in between. The CDR3 is made up of 14 amino acids. The CDR3 reads CASSIVNRAYEQYF. CDR3 sequence (DNA): TGTGCCAGTAGTATAGTGAACAGGGCCTACGAGCAGTACTTC.

This clonotype is labeled as medium-sized. The rearrangement links TRBV27 to TRBJ2-1; 7 nucleotides match TRBD1. The CDR3 runs to 15 residues. The V gene end was trimmed by 2 bases and the J gene end by 2 bases; junction bases not matched to a gene: 3. CDR1 MNHEY and CDR2 SMNVEV come from the germline V gene (reference sequence). The CDR3 DNA reads as TGTGCCAGCAGTTTAACACAGGGGCCCTACAATGAGCAGTTCTTC. It yields the protein CASSLTQGPYNEQFF.

The CDR3 sequence is CATGQGYYGYTF. The CDR3 DNA is TGTGCCACCGGACAGGGTTACTATGGCTACACCTTC. The J gene is TRBJ1-2, the V gene TRBV19, with 8 bases that match TRBD1. Germline-derived CDR1 and CDR2 are LNHDA and SQIVND (reference sequence). CDR3 length equals 12 residues. Unmatched junction bases numbered 4, after V lost 10 bases and J lost 3 bases. The entire variable domain, with the rest obtained from reference TRBV19 and TRBJ1-2, is as follows: DGGITQSPKYLFRKEGQNVTLSCEQNLNHDAMYWYRQDPGQGLRLIYYSQIVNDFQKGDIAEGYSVSREKKESFPLTVTSAQKNPTAFYLCATGQGYYGYTFGSGTRLTVV.

This clonotype is classed as medium-sized. CDR3 DNA: TGTGCCAGCAGTTTGTCTCCGATCTATTCTCTTGGCTACACCTTC. Its translation: CASSLSPIYSLGYTF. The chain combines TRBV27 with TRBJ1-2; D gene ambiguous. The ends were cut back, 3 bases at V and 7 bases at J, with 18 bases in the middle. This CDR3 has 15 amino acids. Germline V gene sequence: CDR1 MNHEY, CDR2 SMNVEV (reference sequence).

This clonotype is labeled medium-sized (0.01 to 0.1%). The chain employs TRBV7-8 and TRBJ1-5; D might be TRBD1 (5 bases). V lost 2 bases and J 2 bases, leaving 10 bases between the germline ends. Germline CDR1 reads SGHVS; CDR2 reads FQNEAQ. This CDR3 comprises 15 residues. CDR3 DNA: TGTGCCAGCAGCTTAAGGGGTTTGGGCAATCAGCCCCAGCATTTT. Amino acid sequence: CASSLRGLGNQPQHF. The entire variable domain, with the rest obtained from reference TRBV7-8 and TRBJ1-5, is as follows: GAGVSQSPRYKVAKRGQDVALRCDPISGHVSLFWYQQALGQGPEFLTYFQNEAQLDKSGLPSDRFFAERPEGSVSTLKIQRTQQEDSAVYLCASSLRGLGNQPQHFGDGTRLSIL.

This clonotype is labeled medium-sized. CDR3 coding DNA: TGTGCCAGCAGCTTAGCCATTCAGGAGACCCAGTACTTC. This codes for CASSLAIQETQYF. This chain joins TRBV7-9 and TRBJ2-5; D call uncertain. The CDR3 consists of 13 residues. The V end was cut by 0 bases, the J end by 5 bases, with 7 bases between. The germline CDR1 and CDR2 sequences are SEHNR and FQNEAQ (reference sequence).

This clonotype is medium-sized. The junction differs from germline at one of its ends, possibly a read error. The rearrangement joins TRBV7-2 to TRBJ2-1; 7 nucleotides align to TRBD1. Germline V gene lookup returns CDR1 SGHTA and CDR2 FQGNSA. This CDR3 is 15 amino acids long. The CDR3 spells CASSVARLGGWEQFF. In DNA form, the CDR3 reads TGTGCCAGCAGCGTAGCTAGGTTAGGGGGCTGGGAGCAGTTCTTC.

This clonotype counts as medium-sized (0.01 to 0.1%). This chain uses TRBV5-5 with TRBJ2-7; the D gene is possibly TRBD1 (6 bases). The germline V gene has CDR1 SGHKS and CDR2 YYEKEE (reference sequence). V dropped 4 bases and J dropped 4 bases, with 12 bases sitting between them. The CDR3 has 13 amino acids. The CDR3 DNA is TGTGCCAGCAGCCCCGGACAGATTTACGAGCAGTACTTC. Its translation is CASSPGQIYEQYF. The whole variable domain, filled in from reference TRBV5-5 and TRBJ2-7, reads DAGVTQSPTHLIKTRGQQVTLRCSPISGHKSVSWYQQVLGQGPQFIFQYYEKEERGRGNFPDRFSARQFPNYSSELNVNALLLGDSALYLCASSPGQIYEQYFGPGTRLTVT.

This clonotype is classed as medium-sized. The J gene is TRBJ2-2, the V gene TRBV4-1; D not resolved. This CDR3 has 20 amino acids. CDR1 is MGHRA, CDR2 YSYEKL, per germline. The ends were cut back, 4 bases at V and 0 bases at J, with 24 bases in the middle. This CDR3 reads CASSPRFGLGRGPNTGELFF. CDR3 bases: TGCGCCAGCAGCCCCCGCTTTGGGCTCGGCCGAGGTCCGAACACCGGGGAGCTGTTTTTT.

This clonotype is judged medium-sized. The rearrangement joins TRBV4-3 to TRBJ1-2; weak D call: TRBD1 (5 bases). With 4 bases removed from V and 4 bases from J, the gap between germline ends came to 16 bases. The CDR3 has 15 amino acids. Germline CDR1 is LGHNA and CDR2 is YSLEER. CDR3 bases: TGCGCCAGCAGCCCACAGCCCGGGGCAGCCTATGGCTACACCTTC. Translated: CASSPQPGAAYGYTF.

The CDR3 is CASTDRYHEQYF. DNA for the CDR3: TGTGCCAGCACGGACAGGTACCACGAGCAGTACTTC. The chain uses TRBV7-2 and TRBJ2-7, with 7 bases fitting TRBD1. Germline-derived CDR1 and CDR2 are SGHTA and FQGNSA. J was trimmed by 5 bases and V by 7 bases; bases with no gene match: 5. The CDR3 loop spans 12 amino acids.

The sample holds a few counts of this clonotype. The chain couples TRBV21-1 to TRBJ2-7; the table's D call TRBD2 went unverified against the DNA. TRBV21-1 is a listed pseudogene. This CDR3 is built from 15 residues. The CDR3 DNA sequence: TGTGCCAGCCCCATCTGGAGGCAGGATGGCTACGAGCAGTACTTC. This encodes CASPIWRQDGYEQYF.

Judged by abundance, this clonotype is medium-sized. This chain uses TRBV27 with TRBJ1-2; D gene uncertain. Germline CDR1 and CDR2: MNHEY and SMNVEV (reference sequence). The length of the CDR3 is 15 residues. Trimming took off 6 bases at V and 0 bases at J, with 14 bases between the two ends. The CDR3 is CASRSWTDSNYGYTF. The CDR3 bases are TGTGCCAGCAGGTCCTGGACGGATTCTAACTATGGCTACACCTTC.

Turning to this clonotype: A read error is possible here, since a much larger clone lies one base away. The V and J genes are TRBV20-1 and TRBJ2-7; 9 bases are shared with TRBD1. CDR3 length equals 13 residues. In germline, CDR1 is DFQATT, CDR2 SNEGSKA (reference sequence). V was clipped by 6 bases and J by 5 bases; unmatched bases: 8. The DNA of the CDR3 is TGCAGTGCGCCGGGACAGGGAGACCACGAGCAGTACTTC. Residues: CSAPGQGDHEQYF.